The 5 T cell receptor beta chains below all came from one sample that was sequenced in a study of cytomegalovirus exposure and HLA in healthy donors. Data came from immunoSEQ multiplex PCR; TCRdb stores just in-frame clones and leaves some out. The sample lists some 130,000 clones, 70% to 85% occurring once. The sequenced sample consisted of PBMCs. The source is a man aged 25 to 40 in good health and CMV-seropositive.

V usage is TRBV5-1 and J usage is TRBJ2-5, with a tentative D call TRBD2 (6 bases). The CDR3 totals 16 residues. The germline gives CDR1 SGHRS, CDR2 YFSETQ. Deletions cut 4 bases from V and 1 base from J, with 17 bases between. The CDR3 bases are TGCGCCAGCAGCCTTGGTGGACCGGGACTCCAAGAGACCCAGTACTTC. This encodes CASSLGGPGLQETQYF.

The chain recombines TRBV7-9 with TRBJ2-7, with D possibly being TRBD2 (6 bases). This CDR3 spans 14 amino acids. The V end was cut by 1 base, the J end by 5 bases, with 12 bases between. The germline gives CDR1 SEHNR, CDR2 FQNEAQ (reference sequence). The CDR3 loop is CASSLVGTWDEQYF. The CDR3 bases are TGTGCCAGCAGCTTAGTCGGGACTTGGGACGAGCAGTACTTC.

The chain recombines TRBV2 with TRBJ1-6; 8 bases fit TRBD1. Germline V CDR1 and CDR2: SNHLY, FYNNEI. The junction had 6 bases not matched to a gene; V was cut back by 6 bases and J by 8 bases. This CDR3 contains 14 residues. CDR3 residues: CASRSGTGHSPLHF. Written as DNA, the CDR3 is TGTGCCAGCAGATCCGGGACAGGTCATTCACCCCTCCACTTT.

This clone came up once. The chain combines TRBV7-9 with TRBJ2-1, with D possibly matching TRBD2 (6 bases). Per the germline V gene, CDR1 is SEHNR and CDR2 is FQNEAQ (reference sequence). The CDR3 is made up of 17 amino acids. Trimming pared 5 bases from V and 8 bases from J, leaving 25 bases between. Here the CDR3 reads CASSPSWVRTGGHEQFF. For the CDR3, the DNA is TGTGCCAGCAGCCCATCATGGGTCCGAACCGGGGGTCATGAGCAGTTCTTC.

The chain has TRBV11-3 and TRBJ2-5, with D perhaps matching TRBD1 (5 bases). The CDR3 has 14 amino acids. The germline CDR1 and CDR2 sequences are SGHNT and YENEEA. V gave up 2 bases and J gave up 8 bases, with 15 bases separating them. The CDR3 sequence is CASSLTGSSKTQYF. CDR3 bases: TGTGCCAGCAGCTTAACAGGATCCTCCAAAACCCAGTACTTC.